Detailed here is one T cell receptor beta chain. Its antigen remains unknown. The data were taken from a study of identical twins. The CDR3 totals 12 residues. With 4 bases removed from V and 6 bases from J, the gap between germline ends came to 8 bases. Germline CDR1 and CDR2: SGHDN and FVKESK. A universal primer site was added by template switching, and unique molecular identifiers were carried by the cDNA. One entry per CDR3 protein results from TCRdb running MiXCR on the 5' RACE reads. The repertoire holds a few hundred thousand distinct CDR3 sequences, about 10% seen once, with 9% to 10% in the top ten. Whole-study findings and limits: Findings came from cross-sectional statistics, without long-term follow-up of donors. Compared with models, monozygotic twins showed more out-of-frame TCR alpha sharing.

The sample was memory T cells sorted from blood. This clonotype was sampled from a man aged 45-60 years in good health. The chain employs TRBV14 and TRBJ2-3; no clear D. DNA for the CDR3: TGTGCCAGCAGCCGGATATATGATACGCAGTATTTT. The encoded protein is CASSRIYDTQYF. Filled out from reference TRBV14 and TRBJ2-3, the complete variable domain reads EAGVTQFPSHSVIEKGQTVTLRCDPISGHDNLYWYRRVMGKEIKFLLHFVKESKQDESGMPNNRFLAERTGGTYSTLKVQPAELEDSGVYFCASSRIYDTQYFGPGTRLTVL.